One sample yielded the 14 T cell receptor beta chains listed below, sequenced in a study of shared clonotypes between healthy human individuals. Libraries were prepared by immunoSEQ multiplex PCR; TCRdb keeps only in-frame clonotypes and omits some of them. This table has 2 million to 2.5 million clones, just over 90% appearing once. CD45RO-negative CD8 cells positively selected for CCR7 made up the naive population, which excluded terminally differentiated effector memory CD45RA+ cells. The sequenced sample was naive CD8+ T cells from PBMCs. These receptors were taken from a man between 18 and 35 years old in good health. Some clones in this sample may be carry-over from other donors' samples.

The chain employs TRBV21-1 and TRBJ2-7; TRBD2, the D gene given by the table, was not confirmed from the DNA. TRBV21-1 is shown as a pseudogene. The CDR3 is 16 amino acids. In DNA form, the CDR3 reads TGTGCCAGCAGCCCAAGAAGGCGGGACCCTAACTACGAGCAGTACTTC. Translating it yields CASSPRRRDPNYEQYF.

Here the CDR3 DNA reads TGCGCCAGCAGCCAAGATTCGGACACAGGGTACTATGGCTACACCTTC. Translation: CASSQDSDTGYYGYTF. The chain carries TRBV4-3 and TRBJ1-2, with D possibly TRBD1 on 6 matching bases. Trimming pared 0 bases from V and 3 bases from J, leaving 14 bases between. This CDR3 spans 16 amino acids. Germline values: CDR1 LGHNA, CDR2 YSLEER.

The genes are TRBV7-9 and TRBJ2-1; 7 bases align to TRBD2. The germline V gene encodes CDR1 SEHNR and CDR2 FQNEAQ (reference sequence). J lost 4 bases, V lost 4 bases, and 16 bases had no gene match. The CDR3 spans 18 residues. The CDR3 sequence is CASSSEGASGEGYNEQFF. The CDR3 bases are TGTGCCAGCAGCTCTGAAGGGGCAAGCGGGGAAGGTTACAATGAGCAGTTCTTC.

The chain recombines TRBV30 with TRBJ2-1, with D possibly being TRBD1 (6 bases). The germline V gene encodes CDR1 GTSNPN and CDR2 SVGIG (reference sequence). This CDR3 contains 17 residues. V was pared by 5 bases and J by 0 bases, with 20 bases between. The DNA of the CDR3 is TGTGCCTGGGTCGAGGGACACATGATGAGCTCCTACAATGAGCAGTTCTTC. Its translation is CAWVEGHMMSSYNEQFF.

The genes are TRBV5-1 and TRBJ2-1; D remains unclear. The length of the CDR3 is 17 residues. The V end was cut by 0 bases, the J end by 0 bases, with 13 bases between. Germline assignment: CDR1 SGHRS and CDR2 YFSETQ. CDR3 nucleotides: TGCGCCAGCAGCTTGGCCAATTTTTTTAGCTCCTACAATGAGCAGTTCTTC. Residues: CASSLANFFSSYNEQFF.

About this clone: Other DNA sequences of this sample code for an identical CDR3. The chain combines TRBV9 with TRBJ2-6, with unresolved D. Germline values: CDR1 SGDLS, CDR2 YYNGEE. Trimming stripped 2 bases from V and 4 bases from J, with 7 bases between. This CDR3 spans 14 amino acids. CDR3 DNA sequence: TGTGCCAGCAGCGTGGGTGCAGGGGCCAACGTCCTGACTTTC. This translates into CASSVGAGANVLTF.

The chain joins TRBV28 to TRBJ1-5; 10 bases are a match to TRBD1. Germline CDR1 is MDHEN and CDR2 is SYDVKM. The trim removed 5 bases at V and 2 bases at J, leaving 3 bases unmatched. This CDR3 contains 15 residues. CDR3 in amino acids: CASSPGTGGNQPQHF. The DNA for the CDR3 is TGTGCCAGCAGTCCGGGGACAGGGGGCAATCAGCCCCAGCATTTT. Based on the CDR3 plus reference TRBV28 and TRBJ1-5, the full variable domain is DVKVTQSSRYLVKRTGEKVFLECVQDMDHENMFWYRQDPGLGLRLIYFSYDVKMKEKGDIPEGYSVSREKKERFSLILESASTNQTSMYLCASSPGTGGNQPQHFGDGTRLSIL.

The V gene is TRBV7-8, the J gene TRBJ2-7, with 7 bases that match TRBD1. The CDR3 length is 15 residues. CDR1 and CDR2 from the germline V gene are SGHVS and FQNEAQ. V dropped 5 bases and J dropped 3; count of bases not matched to a gene: 10. The DNA of the CDR3 is TGTGCCAGCAGCGCCCCGGGACAGAGACTCTACGAGCAGTACTTC. Amino acids: CASSAPGQRLYEQYF.

About this clone itself: The junction departs from germline at one end; a sequencing error may be responsible. The chain is built from TRBV6-1 and TRBJ1-5; no definite D call. CDR3 length: 14 residues. Germline CDR1 reads MNHNS; CDR2 reads SASEGT. CDR3 in DNA: TGTGCCAGCAGCGAAGACACCCTTCTCCAGCCCCAGCATTTT. Protein: CASSEDTLLQPQHF.

The chain combines TRBV6-5 with TRBJ2-7; 10 bases align to TRBD1. The CDR3 runs to 14 residues. Looked up from germline, CDR1 is MNHEY and CDR2 is SVGAGI. V was pared by 6 bases and J by 3 bases, with 5 bases of the junction left unmatched. CDR3 sequence reads: CASRLGQGIYEQYF. CDR3 coding DNA: TGTGCCAGCAGACTGGGACAGGGGATCTACGAGCAGTACTTC.

In regard to this clone: The sample holds other DNA sequences that translate to the same CDR3. This chain joins TRBV27 and TRBJ2-1; 11 bases are shared with TRBD2. The CDR3 extends over 15 amino acids. The junction had 7 bases not matched to a gene; V was cut back by 6 bases and J by 6 bases. Looked up from germline, CDR1 is MNHEY and CDR2 is SMNVEV (reference sequence). CDR3 nucleotides: TGTGCCAGCAGCTTGAGGACTAGCGGGTTCAATGAGCAGTTCTTC. Translated: CASSLRTSGFNEQFF.

The CDR3 DNA reads TGTGCCAGCAGCTTAGTGTCAGGGAATGGCTACACCTTC. This codes for CASSLVSGNGYTF. The J gene is TRBJ1-2, the V gene TRBV7-9, with D perhaps TRBD1 (5 bases). This CDR3 has 13 amino acids. The germline V gene encodes CDR1 SEHNR and CDR2 FQNEAQ (reference sequence). The V gene lost 1 base and the J gene lost 6 bases, with 9 bases spanning the gap.

This chain links TRBV10-2 with TRBJ1-2; D unresolved. The germline V gene has CDR1 WSHSY and CDR2 SAAADI. The V end was cut by 2 bases, the J end by 4 bases, with 8 bases between. This CDR3 region has 13 residues. The DNA of the CDR3 is TGCGCCAGCAGTGAGGGGGTGGCCTATGGCTACACCTTC. As protein: CASSEGVAYGYTF.

V and J are TRBV14 and TRBJ1-1; D call uncertain. Germline CDR1 reads SGHDN; CDR2 reads FVKESK. This CDR3 region has 13 residues. Trimming took 4 bases from V and 4 from J, leaving 10 bases between them. As DNA, the CDR3 is TGTGCCAGCAGCCCGACGGGTTTCACTGAAGCTTTCTTT. Translating gives CASSPTGFTEAFF.